This TCR beta chain was identified in a study of radiotherapy plus CTLA-4 blockade in lung cancer. Sequencing used immunoSEQ multiplex PCR; TCRdb keeps in-frame clones, though not all of them. Among about 62,000 clones, approximately 79% were seen once, and the ten largest hold about 3.1%. This TCR derives from a human donor with non-small cell lung cancer who had a complete response to radiotherapy plus ipilimumab. The sequencing here drew on peripheral blood, taken from a patient treated with radiotherapy plus ipilimumab.

The CDR3 here is CASSHRNTEAFF. CDR3 nucleotides: TGTGCCAGCAGTCACAGGAACACTGAAGCTTTCTTT. The chain recombines TRBV6-5 with TRBJ1-1; D gene unclear. Looked up from germline, CDR1 is MNHEY and CDR2 is SVGAGI. V was cut by 5 bases and J by 1 base, with 5 bases left in between. The CDR3 has 12 residues.